Each of the 27 T cell receptor beta chains below was sequenced from the same sample in a study of glioma-infiltrating T cells. The iRepertoire nested amplicon-rescue multiplex PCR amplified TCR alpha and beta CDR3s from RNA. TCRdb reprocessed the multiplex PCR reads via MiXCR and lists one record per CDR3 protein. Among 300,000 to 450,000 distinct CDR3 sequences, 41% were seen once, and the ten largest hold around 11%. The material sequenced was glioma tissue, nonneoplastic brain tissue, or PBMCs (not recorded which). These receptors were taken from a human donor with low-grade glioma or glioblastoma, undergoing nonglioma brain surgery, or in good health (not recorded which).

This clonotype was counted at least ten times. The chain links TRBV15 to TRBJ2-1; 11 bases fit TRBD2. The germline gives CDR1 LNHNV, CDR2 YYDKDF (reference sequence). Germline trimming cut 3 bases from V and 6 bases from J; bases unmatched to any gene: 4. The length of the CDR3 is 15 residues. Written as DNA, the CDR3 is TGTGCCACCAGCAGGACTAGCGGGATTGTCAATGAGCAGTTCTTC. It codes for CATSRTSGIVNEQFF.

Details on this clonotype: A single base separates this from a much larger clone, so it may be a read error. This chain joins TRBV28 and TRBJ2-3; D gene ambiguous. V was clipped by 6 bases and J by 0 bases, with 7 bases between them. This CDR3 is 13 amino acids long. Per the germline V gene, CDR1 is MDHEN and CDR2 is SYDVKM. CDR3: CASRPPSTDTQYF. CDR3 in DNA: TGTGCCAGCAGGCCCCCTAGCACAGATACGCAGTATTTT.

Comment on this clonotype: A single base separates this from a much larger clone, so it may be a read error. The rearrangement joins TRBV11-2 to TRBJ2-1; 8 positions agree with TRBD2. The CDR3 is 15 residues long. CDR1 is SGHAT and CDR2 is FQNNGV in the germline V gene. J gave up 0 bases and V 7 bases, and 5 bases lay outside the gene matches. The CDR3 DNA follows: TGTGCCAGCACCGCAAGCGGGAGCTCCTACAATGAGCAGTTCTTC. It yields the protein CASTASGSSYNEQFF.

This clonotype came up a few times. The chain joins TRBV5-4 to TRBJ2-7, with TRBD1 identical over 7 bases. From germline, CDR1 is SGHNT and CDR2 YYREEE (reference sequence). The CDR3 runs 14 residues. Germline trimming cut 4 bases from V and 3 bases from J; bases unmatched to any gene: 7. The CDR3, as DNA: TGTGCCAGCAGCAACCAGGGACAGAACTACGAGCAGTACTTC. Translating gives CASSNQGQNYEQYF.

Details on this clonotype: A read error may produce the germline difference seen at one junction end. J is TRBJ2-7 and V is TRBV7-9; D is perhaps TRBD2 (5 bases). The CDR3 contains 15 residues. Germline V gene sequence: CDR1 SEHNR, CDR2 FQNEAQ (reference sequence). In DNA, the CDR3 is TGTGCCAGCAGCCTAGCCCGGTATCACTCCTACGAGCAGTACTTC. As protein: CASSLARYHSYEQYF. The variable domain in full, with the rest retrieved from reference TRBV7-9 and TRBJ2-7, is DTGVSQNPRHKITKRGQNVTFRCDPISEHNRLYWYRQTLGQGPEFLTYFQNEAQLEKSRLLSDRFSAERPKGSFSTLEIQRTEQGDSAMYLCASSLARYHSYEQYFGPGTRLTVT.

V gene TRBV12-3 or TRBV12-4 combines with J gene TRBJ2-7, with D possibly being TRBD2 (5 bases). Trimming removed 3 bases from V and 4 bases from J, with 13 bases in between. CDR3 length equals 14 residues. The CDR3 bases are TGTGCCAGCAGTTTTAGAGACTACCTGTACGAGCAGTACTTC. Residues: CASSFRDYLYEQYF.

This clonotype was seen a single time. This may stem from a read error, because a much larger clone lies one nucleotide away. The rearrangement joins TRBV28 to TRBJ1-1; D gene unclear. The CDR3 is 16 residues long. Germline CDR1 is MDHEN and CDR2 is SYDVKM. The V end was cut by 2 bases, the J end by 6 bases, with 19 bases between. Here the CDR3 DNA reads TGTGCCAGCAGTTTACTCTACCCCTCAGGTTTCGCTGAAGCTTTCTTT. Its protein is CASSLLYPSGFAEAFF.

This clonotype has more than one count but fewer than ten. The chain joins TRBV5-8 to TRBJ1-5; 9 bases agree with TRBD1. The J segment lost 3 bases and the V segment lost 4 bases, leaving 14 bases of the junction unmatched. The CDR3 spans 18 residues. Germline lookup yields CDR1 SGHTS and CDR2 YDEGEE. Here the CDR3 reads CASSPPGTGSYYNQPQHF. CDR3 sequence (DNA): TGTGCCAGCAGCCCCCCCGGGACAGGGAGTTATTACAATCAGCCCCAGCATTTT. Based on the CDR3 plus reference TRBV5-8 and TRBJ1-5, the full variable domain is EAGVTQSPTHLIKTRGQQATLRCSPISGHTSVYWYQQALGLGLQFLLWYDEGEERNRGNFPPRFSGRQFPNYSSELNVNALELEDSALYLCASSPPGTGSYYNQPQHFGDGTRLSIL.

This chain uses TRBV3-1 with TRBJ1-1, with a possible D match to TRBD1 (5 bases). The germline V gene has CDR1 LGHDT and CDR2 YNNKEL (reference sequence). The V end was cut by 2 bases, the J end by 6 bases, with 10 bases between. The CDR3 contains 13 residues. The DNA of the CDR3 is TGTGCCAGCAGCCAATCTGGGGCTTCTGAAGCTTTCTTT. Amino acids: CASSQSGASEAFF.

Concerning this clonotype: A much larger clone lies one base from this, so it may be a read error. The chain is built from TRBV27 and TRBJ2-5; D gene ambiguous. Germline V gives CDR1 MNHEY, CDR2 SMNVEV (reference sequence). This CDR3 is built from 16 residues. The CDR3 loop reads CASSLASETAQETKYF. The CDR3 DNA follows: TGTGCCAGCAGTTTGGCTTCCGAGACGGCCCAAGAGACCAAGTACTTC.

This clonotype was seen repeatedly, ten times or more. CDR3 bases: TGTGCCAGCAGCCCACAGGGTCGATCCACAGATACGCAGTATTTT. It is translated as CASSPQGRSTDTQYF. The chain employs TRBV6-2 or TRBV6-3 and TRBJ2-3; D possibly corresponds to TRBD1 (6 bases). The CDR3 length is 15 residues. CDR1 and CDR2 from the germline V gene are MNHEY and SVGEGT. The V and J ends lost 6 bases and 2 bases respectively, with 15 bases between them.

Regarding this clonotype: Sequence at one end of the junction differs from germline and may be a read error. V and J are TRBV12-3 or TRBV12-4 and TRBJ2-5, with D possibly matching TRBD1 (6 bases). The CDR3 is 16 amino acids. The CDR3 region is CATSDLASRGSETQYF. CDR3 nucleotides: TGTGCCACCAGTGATCTCGCCTCCAGGGGTTCGGAGACCCAGTACTTC.

This clonotype has ten or more counts. The chain is built from TRBV28 and TRBJ2-7, with TRBD2 identical over 9 bases. This CDR3 region has 14 residues. V was clipped by 2 bases and J by 6 bases; unmatched bases: 5. Germline loops: CDR1 MDHEN, CDR2 SYDVKM. CDR3 region: CASSLPGTSSEQYF. In DNA, the CDR3 is TGTGCCAGCAGTTTACCAGGGACTAGCAGCGAGCAGTACTTC.

This chain joins TRBV29-1 and TRBJ2-3; 7 nucleotides align to TRBD1. J gave up 0 bases and V 5 bases, and 8 bases lay outside the gene matches. The CDR3 is made up of 15 amino acids. Germline CDR1 and CDR2: SQVTM and ANQGSEA. In nucleotides, the CDR3 is TGCAGCGTTCCAGGGACAGTCTCTAGCACAGATACGCAGTATTTT. This gives the protein CSVPGTVSSTDTQYF.

At least ten counts were recorded for this clonotype. The chain joins TRBV20-1 to TRBJ2-2, with 9 bases that match TRBD2. This CDR3 comprises 15 residues. CDR1 is DFQATT, CDR2 SNEGSKA, per germline (reference sequence). The junction had 8 bases not matched to a gene; V was cut back by 2 bases and J by 7 bases. The CDR3 DNA reads as TGCAGTGCTAGACATCCTCGCGGGAGGGGCGGGGAGCTGTTTTTT. Translated: CSARHPRGRGGELFF.

This clonotype was found many times. The chain uses TRBV6-5 and TRBJ1-5, with a weak D call TRBD1 (5 bases). The germline V gene has CDR1 MNHEY and CDR2 SVGAGI. The CDR3 consists of 16 residues. V lost 4 bases to trimming and J lost 6 bases, with 19 bases between them. The CDR3 DNA is TGTGCCAGCAGTTTTTCCCCGGGGGAGGAGGTTCAGCCCCAGCATTTT. This translates into CASSFSPGEEVQPQHF.

The chain recombines TRBV2 with TRBJ2-7, with 9 bases identical to TRBD1. Looked up from germline, CDR1 is SNHLY and CDR2 is FYNNEI. The CDR3 contains 15 residues. V dropped 6 bases and J dropped 5; count of bases not matched to a gene: 11. The CDR3 sequence is CASRGEGTGTNEQYF. The CDR3 DNA follows: TGTGCCAGCAGGGGAGAAGGGACAGGGACCAACGAGCAGTACTTC.

Notes on this clonotype: A junction end diverges from the germline sequence, so it may reflect a read error. The gene calls are TRBV20-1 and TRBJ2-5, with 7 bases lining up with TRBD1. Germline CDR1 reads DFQATT; CDR2 reads SNEGSKA (reference sequence). The CDR3 sequence is 13 residues long. CDR3: CSARERGRETQYF. CDR3 nucleotides: TGCAGTGCTCGAGAAAGGGGGCGGGAGACCCAGTACTTC.

As for this clonotype: The conserved phenylalanine or tryptophan is not found at the CDR3 terminus, so this likely reflects a read error. This chain links TRBV6-5 with TRBJ2-7, with TRBD2 identical over 12 bases. Germline trimming cut 2 bases from V and 4 bases from J; bases unmatched to any gene: 0. Per the germline V gene, CDR1 is MNHEY and CDR2 is SVGAGI. The CDR3 covers 14 residues. As DNA, the CDR3 is TGTGCCAGCAGTTACGGGACTAGCGGGTACGAGCAGTACTCC. Protein sequence: CASSYGTSGYEQYS.

This clonotype showed up just a few times. J is TRBJ2-7 and V is TRBV10-3; the match to TRBD1 covers 7 bases. The germline V gene has CDR1 ENHRY and CDR2 SYGVKD. CDR3 length: 15 residues. Germline trimming cut 6 bases from V and 0 bases from J; bases unmatched to any gene: 8. The CDR3 protein is CAIRDRDSDSYEQYF. CDR3 in DNA: TGTGCCATCAGAGATCGGGACAGTGACTCCTACGAGCAGTACTTC.

A note on this clonotype: A much larger clonotype is one base distant, so this may be a read error. The V call is TRBV27, the J call TRBJ2-1, with a tentative D call TRBD2 (6 bases). The germline V gene encodes CDR1 MNHEY and CDR2 SMNVEV (reference sequence). V was shortened by 5 bases and J by 6 bases, with 14 bases between the two germline ends. The CDR3 contains 14 residues. The CDR3 spells CASSDGSQANEQFF. The CDR3 nucleotides are TGTGCCAGCAGTGACGGGAGTCAAGCCAATGAGCAGTTCTTC.

The V call is TRBV2, the J call TRBJ1-1; the D is unclear. The germline gives CDR1 SNHLY, CDR2 FYNNEI. Deletions cut 3 bases from V and 1 base from J, with 12 bases between. The length of the CDR3 is 15 residues. For the CDR3, the DNA is TGTGCCAGCAGTGACGCCCGGGCCGGGAACACTGAAGCTTTCTTT. It is translated as CASSDARAGNTEAFF.

The gene calls are TRBV4-1 and TRBJ1-5, with D unresolved. With 1 base removed from V and 1 base from J, the gap between germline ends came to 8 bases. CDR1 is MGHRA, CDR2 YSYEKL, per germline. This CDR3 region has 15 residues. The chain's CDR3 is CASSQGALSNQPQHF. CDR3 in DNA: TGCGCCAGCAGCCAAGGGGCCTTAAGCAATCAGCCCCAGCATTTT.

This clonotype turned up a few times. This rearrangement joins TRBV14 to TRBJ2-7; D is unclear. The CDR3 is 13 residues long. CDR1 and CDR2 (germline): SGHDN, FVKESK. The V and J ends lost 1 base and 6 bases respectively, with 10 bases between them. The CDR3 loop reads CASSQVDATEQYF. CDR3 bases: TGTGCCAGCAGCCAAGTCGACGCGACCGAGCAGTACTTC.

In the case of this clonotype: Being one base from a much bigger clone, this may be a read error. The rearrangement uses TRBV7-8 and TRBJ2-1; D is tentatively TRBD1 or TRBD2 (5 bases each). Trimming shortened V by 4 bases and J by 9 bases, and 10 bases separated the two germline ends. Germline CDR1 reads SGHVS; CDR2 reads FQNEAQ. This CDR3 has 12 residues. The CDR3 sequence is CASSSGAFEQFF. In DNA form, the CDR3 reads TGTGCCAGCAGCTCCGGGGCTTTTGAGCAGTTCTTC. Complete variable domain (other parts from reference TRBV7-8 and TRBJ2-1): GAGVSQSPRYKVAKRGQDVALRCDPISGHVSLFWYQQALGQGPEFLTYFQNEAQLDKSGLPSDRFFAERPEGSVSTLKIQRTQQEDSAVYLCASSSGAFEQFFGPGTRLTVL.

The genes are TRBV12-3 or TRBV12-4 and TRBJ2-7; 11 bases agree with TRBD2. This CDR3 has 15 amino acids. V trimming: 4 bases; J trimming: 5 bases; junction bases outside the gene matches: 7. The chain's CDR3 is CASSSPGLAVNEQYF. The CDR3 DNA reads as TGTGCCAGCAGTTCACCGGGACTAGCGGTCAACGAGCAGTACTTC.

This clonotype has a handful of counts. V gene TRBV20-1 combines with J gene TRBJ2-7; 7 nucleotides line up with TRBD1. V lost 0 bases and J lost 2; bases outside the gene matches: 7. CDR1 and CDR2 (germline): DFQATT, SNEGSKA (reference sequence). The length of the CDR3 is 15 residues. The DNA for the CDR3 is TGCAGTGCTAGAGACTTGACAGGGTTCGCCTACGAGCAGTACTTC. It translates to CSARDLTGFAYEQYF.